The sequence of this T cell receptor (beta chain) was determined in a study of blood T cell repertoires in COVID-19. Study summary: Researchers got acute and convalescent COVID-19 samples from the United States, Italy and Spain.

Trimming removed 10 bases from V and 6 bases from J; junction bases left unmatched: 17. The CDR3 has 17 amino acids. Germline CDR1 SNHLY, CDR2 FYNNEI. Which cohort a participant joined came from the clinical history participants gave. Method: immunoSEQ multiplex PCR; TCRdb's copy keeps in-frame clones and lacks some. This table has approximately 200,000 clones, around four fifths appearing once. The table lists this clone with a few counts. Sequencing used PBMCs or T cells enriched from blood (not recorded which). The gene calls are TRBV2 and TRBJ2-1, with 11 bases aligning to TRBD2. This receptor was obtained from a man aged 35 to 55 who had recovered from COVID-19. CDR3 protein: CAIDRGTGTSGFNEQFF. In DNA form, the CDR3 reads TGTGCCATAGACAGGGGTACCGGGACTAGCGGTTTCAATGAGCAGTTCTTC.